Following are 17 T cell receptor beta chains from one sample sequenced in a study of blood T cell repertoires in COVID-19. The protocol was immunoSEQ multiplex PCR, while the TCRdb copy is restricted to in-frame clones and leaves out a portion. The table has 150,000 to 200,000 clones, 70% to 90% seen once. Specimen: peripheral blood. The origin of the receptors is an elderly woman with COVID-19, enrolled during active disease.

This sequence joins TRBV19 and TRBJ2-2; D is uncertain. Looked up from germline, CDR1 is LNHDA and CDR2 is SQIVND (reference sequence). Trimming pared 4 bases from V and 5 bases from J, leaving 11 bases between. The CDR3 extends over 14 amino acids. DNA of the CDR3: TGTGCCAGTAGTAGCACGGTGGAGACCGGGGAGCTGTTTTTT. It translates to CASSSTVETGELFF.

The chain joins TRBV10-3 to TRBJ2-1, with a tentative D call TRBD2 (5 bases). Germline V gene lookup returns CDR1 ENHRY and CDR2 SYGVKD. This CDR3 spans 14 amino acids. Trimming shortened V by 3 bases and J by 0 bases, and 6 bases separated the two germline ends. CDR3 in amino acids: CAISERGSYNEQFF. DNA of the CDR3: TGTGCCATCAGTGAACGGGGCTCCTACAATGAGCAGTTCTTC.

CDR3 DNA: TGTGCCACCAGCAGAGACTGGAGCCCGGGGGGTGTGGGCACAGATACGCAGTATTTT. Protein sequence: CATSRDWSPGGVGTDTQYF. The chain has TRBV15 and TRBJ2-3; TRBD2 matches at 7 bases. CDR3 length: 19 residues. Germline V gene lookup returns CDR1 LNHNV and CDR2 YYDKDF (reference sequence). V was pared by 0 bases and J by 1 base, with 13 bases of the junction left unmatched.

The chain couples TRBV2 to TRBJ2-5, with D hard to call. Germline lookup yields CDR1 SNHLY and CDR2 FYNNEI. V dropped 6 bases and J dropped 5 bases, with 10 bases sitting between them. CDR3 length: 12 residues. The CDR3 nucleotides are TGTGCCAGCAGCCTTCTACGGGAGACCCAGTACTTC. The encoded protein is CASSLLRETQYF.

The chain carries TRBV7-9 and TRBJ2-7; D ambiguous. Germline values: CDR1 SEHNR, CDR2 FQNEAQ (reference sequence). This CDR3 has 14 residues. V dropped 7 bases and J dropped 5 bases, with 18 bases sitting between them. The DNA of the CDR3 is TGTGCCAGCAACCAACCCTGGCGGAGCCACGAGCAGTACTTC. Translating it yields CASNQPWRSHEQYF.

The chain has TRBV12-3 or TRBV12-4 and TRBJ1-2; TRBD1 matches at 7 bases. With V trimmed by 7 bases and J by 2 bases, 4 bases remained unmatched. The CDR3 spans 13 residues. The CDR3 sequence is CASNEGQNYGYTF. The CDR3 coding sequence is TGTGCCAGCAACGAGGGACAGAACTATGGCTACACCTTC.

The V call is TRBV6-5, the J call TRBJ1-2; D is unclear. Trimming shortened V by 6 bases and J by 2 bases, and 10 bases separated the two germline ends. In germline, CDR1 is MNHEY, CDR2 SVGAGI. The CDR3 has 13 residues. CDR3 residues: CASSPDINYGYTF. For the CDR3, the DNA is TGTGCCAGCAGCCCAGACATAAACTATGGCTACACCTTC.

The rearrangement uses TRBV7-9 and TRBJ2-2; TRBD1 aligns across 7 bases. The CDR3 contains 16 residues. V was clipped by 1 base and J by 4 bases; unmatched bases: 6. The V gene's germline CDR1 is SEHNR and CDR2 FQNEAQ (reference sequence). CDR3 sequence (DNA): TGTGCCAGCAGCTTAGGACAGGGTATGCTCACCGGGGAGCTGTTTTTT. Translated: CASSLGQGMLTGELFF. The full variable domain, with the rest looked up from reference TRBV7-9 and TRBJ2-2, is DTGVSQNPRHKITKRGQNVTFRCDPISEHNRLYWYRQTLGQGPEFLTYFQNEAQLEKSRLLSDRFSAERPKGSFSTLEIQRTEQGDSAMYLCASSLGQGMLTGELFFGEGSRLTVL.

The V gene is TRBV28, the J gene TRBJ1-1, with a possible D match to TRBD1 (5 bases). Germline V gives CDR1 MDHEN, CDR2 SYDVKM. This CDR3 contains 16 residues. The V and J ends lost 7 bases and 1 base respectively, with 19 bases between them. Written as DNA, the CDR3 is TGTGCCAGCACGGGTACCAGGGTTTCCAGGAACACTGAAGCTTTCTTT. Protein product: CASTGTRVSRNTEAFF.

This clone was observed once. The chain recombines TRBV5-1 with TRBJ2-7; TRBD2 matches at 13 bases. Germline CDR1 is SGHRS and CDR2 is YFSETQ. The CDR3 has 17 residues. V lost 4 bases and J lost 0; bases outside the gene matches: 7. The CDR3 reads CASSLGTSGVPSYEQYF. CDR3 in DNA: TGCGCCAGCAGCCTAGGGACTAGCGGGGTTCCCTCCTACGAGCAGTACTTC.

CDR3 sequence (DNA): TGTGCCAGCAGCTTAGCGGTCGGTCCATCCACCGGGGAGCTGTTTTTT. This encodes CASSLAVGPSTGELFF. The genes are TRBV7-9 and TRBJ2-2; D is unclear. V lost 0 bases, J lost 4 bases, and 12 bases lay in between. This CDR3 spans 16 amino acids. Germline-derived CDR1 and CDR2 are SEHNR and FQNEAQ (reference sequence). The full variable domain, rest sourced from reference TRBV7-9 and TRBJ2-2, is DTGVSQNPRHKITKRGQNVTFRCDPISEHNRLYWYRQTLGQGPEFLTYFQNEAQLEKSRLLSDRFSAERPKGSFSTLEIQRTEQGDSAMYLCASSLAVGPSTGELFFGEGSRLTVL.

The chain joins TRBV12-3 or TRBV12-4 to TRBJ1-2, with 9 bases identical to TRBD1. The V gene end was trimmed by 5 bases and the J gene end by 5 bases; junction bases not matched to a gene: 3. This CDR3 has 13 residues. The CDR3 loop is CASSLDRGYGYTF. The DNA for the CDR3 is TGTGCCAGCAGTCTTGACAGGGGGTATGGCTACACCTTC.

This clone was seen once. V and J are TRBV7-3 and TRBJ1-4; D perhaps matches TRBD1 (6 bases). The CDR3 length is 13 residues. The germline V gene has CDR1 SGHTA and CDR2 FQGTGA. Trimming removed 5 bases at V and 8 bases at J, with 12 bases between. CDR3 in amino acids: CASSLSRGEKLFF. The CDR3 DNA follows: TGTGCCAGCAGCCTCTCGAGGGGGGAAAAACTGTTTTTT. The variable domain in full, completed from reference TRBV7-3 and TRBJ1-4, reads GAGVSQTPSNKVTEKGKYVELRCDPISGHTALYWYRQSLGQGPEFLIYFQGTGAADDSGLPNDRFFAVRPEGSVSTLKIQRTERGDSAVYLCASSLSRGEKLFFGSGTQLSVL.

J is TRBJ2-3 and V is TRBV27, with D tentatively TRBD2 (6 bases). CDR1 is MNHEY, CDR2 SMNVEV, per germline (reference sequence). This CDR3 is built from 14 residues. V lost 10 bases and J 2 bases, leaving 16 bases between the germline ends. Written as DNA, the CDR3 is TGTGCCACCCGTCGAAGCGGGCCCACAGATACGCAGTATTTT. Protein: CATRRSGPTDTQYF.

The chain recombines TRBV10-3 with TRBJ1-4; D is possibly TRBD1 (5 bases). Germline-derived CDR1 and CDR2 are ENHRY and SYGVKD. This CDR3 has 16 residues. Trimming pared 6 bases from V and 2 bases from J, leaving 16 bases between. The CDR3 reads CAISPDSPWTNEKLFF. The DNA for the CDR3 is TGTGCCATCAGCCCTGACAGCCCCTGGACTAATGAAAAACTGTTTTTT.

The chain employs TRBV7-3 and TRBJ1-2; D call uncertain. Germline-derived CDR1 and CDR2 are SGHTA and FQGTGA. The CDR3 spans 13 residues. V lost 3 bases and J lost 7, with 12 bases in between. This CDR3 reads CASSFDARGGYTF. The CDR3 nucleotides are TGTGCCAGCAGCTTCGATGCCCGAGGTGGCTACACCTTC.

The chain carries TRBV4-3 and TRBJ1-5; TRBD1 is a possible D gene (6 bases). Germline CDR1 LGHNA, CDR2 YSLEER. Trimming took 0 bases from V and 6 from J, leaving 15 bases between them. The CDR3 has 16 amino acids. CDR3 coding DNA: TGCGCCAGCAGCCAAGATTTCGGGGGGGCCGGTCAGCCCCAGCATTTT. Translating gives CASSQDFGGAGQPQHF.